A single sample gave rise to the 30 T cell receptor beta chains below, sequenced in a study of regulatory T cells in long-lasting Graves disease. As to time point: newly diagnosed GD, antithyroid drugs for less than 3 months. PBMC-extracted RNA yielded the TCR library. Arm-PCR of CDR3 regions and iRepertoire HTBI primers were the basis on which TCR beta libraries were built. TCRdb reprocessed the multiplex PCR reads via MiXCR and lists one record per CDR3 protein. Of 200,000 to 250,000 distinct CDR3 sequences listed, roughly 19% are singletons. The sample was also linked to a second study, of T cells in Graves' hyperthyroidism and ophthalmopathy.

The material sequenced was peripheral blood mononuclear cells (PBMCs), taken at new diagnosis, from a patient treated with antithyroid drugs. These receptors originate from a woman between 25 and 40 years old with Graves disease.

This clonotype was found many times. J is TRBJ2-7 and V is TRBV18; maybe TRBD1 (6 bases). The CDR3 length is 13 residues. Germline V gene data show CDR1 as KGHSH and CDR2 as LQKENI. V lost 5 bases and J 4 bases, leaving 12 bases between the germline ends. The DNA of the CDR3 is TGTGCCAGCTCATCAAACAGGGAATACGAGCAGTACTTC. It specifies CASSSNREYEQYF.

V gene TRBV6-7 combines with J gene TRBJ2-7; D not certain. TRBV6-7 is given ORF status, its function remaining uncertain. V lost 1 base to trimming and J lost 0 bases, with 1 base between them. This CDR3 region has 12 residues. The CDR3 DNA sequence: TGTGCCAGCAGTTACTGCTCCTACGAGCAGTACTTC. Amino acid sequence: CASSYCSYEQYF.

The sample holds many counts of this clonotype. This chain links TRBV11-2 with TRBJ2-7; D ambiguous. CDR1 SGHAT and CDR2 FQNNGV come from the germline V gene. The V and J ends lost 0 bases and 4 bases respectively, with 16 bases between them. The CDR3 is 16 amino acids. CDR3 DNA: TGTGCCAGCAGCTTAGAGGGCAGGTCCCCATGGTACGAGCAGTACTTC. Encoded protein: CASSLEGRSPWYEQYF.

Many counts were recorded for this clonotype. J is TRBJ1-1 and V is TRBV14; 9 bases are shared with TRBD1. CDR3 length: 14 amino acids. V lost 4 bases to trimming and J lost 6 bases; unmatched junction nucleotides: 6. CDR1 is SGHDN and CDR2 is FVKESK in the germline V gene. The CDR3 sequence: CASSRRTGVPEAFF. In nucleotides, the CDR3 is TGTGCCAGCAGCCGTCGGACAGGGGTACCTGAAGCTTTCTTT.

The rearrangement uses TRBV28 and TRBJ1-4, with 10 bases that match TRBD1. The CDR3 covers 18 residues. Germline CDR1 MDHEN, CDR2 SYDVKM. V lost 5 bases and J lost 0; bases outside the gene matches: 9. CDR3 DNA: TGTGCCAGCAGTCCCGAGGACAGGGGGGCTCCAACTAATGAAAAACTGTTTTTT. It is translated as CASSPEDRGAPTNEKLFF. Supplemented by reference TRBV28 and TRBJ1-4, the full variable domain reads DVKVTQSSRYLVKRTGEKVFLECVQDMDHENMFWYRQDPGLGLRLIYFSYDVKMKEKGDIPEGYSVSREKKERFSLILESASTNQTSMYLCASSPEDRGAPTNEKLFFGSGTQLSVL.

This clonotype was recorded many times. This CDR3 reads CASSLGAGDGYTF. The DNA for the CDR3 is TGCGCCAGCAGCTTGGGAGCAGGGGACGGCTACACCTTC. The chain is built from TRBV5-1 and TRBJ1-2, with D tentatively TRBD1 (6 bases). Trimming took off 0 bases at V and 8 bases at J, with 11 bases between the two ends. Germline V gives CDR1 SGHRS, CDR2 YFSETQ. This CDR3 is built from 13 residues.

At least ten counts were recorded for this clonotype. The V gene is TRBV9, the J gene TRBJ1-6, with 7 bases aligning to TRBD1. From germline, CDR1 is SGDLS and CDR2 YYNGEE. The V and J ends lost 4 bases and 7 bases, in that order; junction bases with no gene match: 8. The CDR3 is made up of 15 amino acids. The CDR3 region has the DNA TGTGCCAGCAGCCCTACAGGGGTCCGGAATTCACCCCTCCACTTT. Encoded protein: CASSPTGVRNSPLHF.

Ten or more counts support this clonotype. The chain combines TRBV12-3 or TRBV12-4 with TRBJ2-7; D uncertain. V was clipped by 6 bases and J by 2 bases, with 17 bases between them. This CDR3 contains 15 residues. CDR3: CASSKTPRLPYEQYF. The CDR3 DNA sequence: TGTGCCAGCAGCAAGACACCGCGCTTACCCTACGAGCAGTACTTC.

This clonotype was seen ten or more times. The rearrangement uses TRBV3-1 and TRBJ2-3, with D uncertain. The V and J ends lost 0 bases and 1 base respectively, with 14 bases between them. This CDR3 spans 17 amino acids. Germline V gene data show CDR1 as LGHDT and CDR2 as YNNKEL (reference sequence). CDR3 loop: CASSQDSATFRTDTQYF. For the CDR3, the DNA is TGTGCCAGCAGCCAAGACTCTGCTACGTTCCGCACAGATACGCAGTATTTT.

The V and J genes are TRBV10-3 and TRBJ1-1; D remains unclear. CDR3 length: 12 amino acids. Germline CDR1 reads ENHRY; CDR2 reads SYGVKD. V lost 4 bases and J 3 bases, leaving 6 bases between the germline ends. The CDR3 nucleotides read TGTGCCATCAGTGCGGAGGACACTGAAGCTTTCTTT. As protein: CAISAEDTEAFF.

This clonotype came up many times. V and J are TRBV19 and TRBJ1-1, with D maybe TRBD1 (6 bases). The ends were cut back, 2 bases at V and 5 bases at J, with 9 bases in the middle. Germline-derived CDR1 and CDR2 are LNHDA and SQIVND (reference sequence). The CDR3 length is 13 residues. The CDR3 DNA is TGTGCCAGTAGTATACCAGGGGATACTGAAGCTTTCTTT. Translated: CASSIPGDTEAFF.

This clonotype showed up many times. The gene calls are TRBV29-1 and TRBJ2-6, with no clear D. The CDR3 runs 15 residues. Per the germline V gene, CDR1 is SQVTM and CDR2 is ANQGSEA. Trimming removed 4 bases at V and 0 bases at J, with 10 bases between. The CDR3 nucleotides are TGCAGCGTTGTTCTTCCTAGCTCTGGGGCCAACGTCCTGACTTTC. Amino acids: CSVVLPSSGANVLTF.

This clonotype has at least ten counts. The genes are TRBV20-1 and TRBJ1-2; a weak D match, TRBD1 (6 bases). The CDR3 loop spans 14 amino acids. Germline V lookup: CDR1 DFQATT, CDR2 SNEGSKA (reference sequence). Between the trimmed V and J ends, which lost 6 bases and 4 bases, there was a span of 18 bases. CDR3 region: CSALGGGQIYGYTF. CDR3 nucleotides: TGCAGTGCCTTGGGGGGGGGGCAAATCTATGGCTACACCTTC.

This clonotype occurred many times. This chain connects TRBV20-1 to TRBJ1-2; TRBD1 agrees at 10 bases. There are 13 residues in the CDR3. After removal of 6 bases from V and 7 bases from J, the junction contained 8 bases not matched to a gene. Germline V lookup: CDR1 DFQATT, CDR2 SNEGSKA (reference sequence). CDR3 region: CSAPVGDRGGYTF. The CDR3 region has the DNA TGCAGTGCCCCTGTGGGGGACAGGGGTGGCTACACCTTC.

In its sample, this clonotype was seen many times. The chain links TRBV6-2 or TRBV6-3 to TRBJ2-3; no clear D. Germline CDR1 MNHEY, CDR2 SVGEGT. CDR3 length equals 14 residues. The V gene lost 5 bases and the J gene lost 1 base, with 10 bases spanning the gap. CDR3 nucleotides: TGTGCCAGCAGTGTATCGGAAGGCACAGATACGCAGTATTTT. Translated, it gives CASSVSEGTDTQYF.

Notes on this clonotype: This CDR3 fails to terminate in the conserved phenylalanine or tryptophan, so it likely reflects a read error. CDR3 protein: CASSLTSNRRSSYNSPLHS. Here the CDR3 DNA reads TGTGCCAGCAGCTTAACTAGTAACCGGAGGAGCTCCTATAATTCACCCCTCCACTCT. This rearrangement joins TRBV11-3 to TRBJ1-6, with D uncertain. CDR1 and CDR2 (germline): SGHNT, YENEEA. CDR3 size: 19 residues. Trimming took off 2 bases at V and 0 bases at J, with 17 bases between the two ends.

In its sample, this clonotype was seen many times. The chain employs TRBV6-1 and TRBJ1-1; TRBD1 matches 8 bases. Germline CDR1 is MNHNS and CDR2 is SASEGT. The junction had 1 base not matched to a gene; V was cut back by 7 bases and J by 3 bases. The CDR3 runs 12 residues. The CDR3 region is CASNRGYTEAFF. CDR3 coding DNA: TGTGCCAGCAACAGGGGGTACACTGAAGCTTTCTTT.

The J gene is TRBJ2-6, the V gene TRBV9; D not certain. The V gene's germline CDR1 is SGDLS and CDR2 YYNGEE. The CDR3 covers 16 residues. Deletions cut 6 bases from V and 0 bases from J, with 13 bases between. In nucleotides, the CDR3 is TGTGCCAGCACCCGGACCCGCCTCTCTGGGGCCAACGTCCTGACTTTC. It encodes CASTRTRLSGANVLTF.

The table lists this clonotype with many counts. This chain joins TRBV29-1 and TRBJ2-7; perhaps TRBD2 as D (6 bases). CDR3 length: 13 amino acids. The V gene lost 1 base and the J gene lost 5 bases, with 12 bases spanning the gap. Germline CDR1 reads SQVTM; CDR2 reads ANQGSEA. CDR3 region: CSVEGSGSDEQYF. The CDR3 nucleotides read TGCAGCGTTGAAGGTAGCGGCAGCGACGAGCAGTACTTC.

The chain employs TRBV5-4 and TRBJ2-1, with a possible D match to TRBD1 (6 bases). V lost 7 bases and J lost 7, with 12 bases in between. CDR1 and CDR2 from the germline V gene are SGHNT and YYREEE (reference sequence). The CDR3 runs to 12 residues. The CDR3 DNA follows: TGTGCCAGCTTCCAGGGGCGTAATGAGCAGTTCTTC. Protein sequence: CASFQGRNEQFF.

This clonotype was recorded a few times. The rearrangement joins TRBV4-1 to TRBJ2-1, with 14 bases aligning to TRBD2. V shed 0 bases, J shed 5 bases, and the junction held 9 bases outside the gene matches. The germline CDR1 and CDR2 sequences are MGHRA and YSYEKL. This CDR3 has 19 amino acids. The CDR3 DNA reads as TGCGCCAGCAGCCAAGATTCGACTAGCGGGAGGGCGTTTGACAATGAGCAGTTCTTC. Translated, it gives CASSQDSTSGRAFDNEQFF.

This clonotype showed up many times. The genes are TRBV28 and TRBJ2-2; the D is unclear. The germline CDR1 and CDR2 sequences are MDHEN and SYDVKM. This CDR3 spans 15 amino acids. The V gene lost 3 bases and the J gene lost 1 base, with 9 bases spanning the gap. The CDR3 loop reads CASSLLLLNTGELFF. CDR3 DNA sequence: TGTGCCAGCAGTTTGTTACTTTTGAACACCGGGGAGCTGTTTTTT. The full variable domain, completed using reference TRBV28 and TRBJ2-2, is DVKVTQSSRYLVKRTGEKVFLECVQDMDHENMFWYRQDPGLGLRLIYFSYDVKMKEKGDIPEGYSVSREKKERFSLILESASTNQTSMYLCASSLLLLNTGELFFGEGSRLTVL.

V and J are TRBV3-1 and TRBJ1-6, with a possible D match to TRBD1 (5 bases). This CDR3 has 13 amino acids. The V end was cut by 4 bases, the J end by 10 bases, with 11 bases between. Germline lookup yields CDR1 LGHDT and CDR2 YNNKEL (reference sequence). The CDR3 reads CASSPRDGSPLHF. The CDR3 DNA follows: TGTGCCAGCAGCCCCAGGGACGGATCACCCCTCCACTTT.

With respect to this clonotype: A junction end diverges from the germline sequence, so it may reflect a read error. The CDR3 reads CASSRDRRVHEQFF. The CDR3 DNA follows: TGTGCCAGCAGCCGCGACCGCAGGGTCCACGAGCAGTTCTTT. This chain connects TRBV11-1 to TRBJ2-7, with a tentative D call TRBD1 (5 bases). CDR3 length: 14 amino acids. CDR1 and CDR2 from the germline V gene are SGHAT and FQDESV (reference sequence). The whole variable domain, filled in from reference TRBV11-1 and TRBJ2-7, reads EAEVAQSPRYKITEKSQAVAFWCDPISGHATLYWYRQILGQGPELLVQFQDESVVDDSQLPKDRFSAERLKGVDSTLKIQPAELGDSAMYLCASSRDRRVHEQFFGPGTRLTVT.

The sample holds many counts of this clonotype. This chain connects TRBV6-5 to TRBJ1-2; no reliable D call. This CDR3 comprises 14 residues. The V end was cut by 2 bases, the J end by 1 base, with 8 bases between. Germline CDR1 MNHEY, CDR2 SVGAGI. The chain's CDR3 is CASSYAGVNYGYTF. The DNA for the CDR3 is TGTGCCAGCAGTTACGCCGGGGTTAACTATGGCTACACCTTC.

As concerns this clonotype: This likely came from a read error, as a far larger clone is one base away. The genes are TRBV28 and TRBJ2-3; 9 nucleotides agree with TRBD2. Gene TRBJ2-1 matches the end of the DNA better, so the J call may be wrong. This CDR3 region has 15 residues. Germline V gene data show CDR1 as MDHEN and CDR2 as SYDVKM. CDR3 residues: CASSLLAGGVGEQFF. In DNA, the CDR3 is TGTGCCAGCAGTTTACTCGCGGGAGGGGTCGGTGAGCAGTTCTTC.

Comments on this clonotype: This could be a read error, since a much larger clone is one nucleotide away. V and J are TRBV7-2 and TRBJ1-4; weak D call: TRBD1 (5 bases). The CDR3 runs to 14 residues. From germline, CDR1 is SGHTA and CDR2 FQGNSA. CDR3 DNA: TGTGCCGGCAGGCCGGGGCGTTATAATGAAAAACTGTTTTTT. As protein: CAGRPGRYNEKLFF. The entire variable domain, with the rest obtained from reference TRBV7-2 and TRBJ1-4, is as follows: GAGVSQSPSNKVTEKGKDVELRCDPISGHTALYWYRQSLGQGLEFLIYFQGNSAPDKSGLPSDRFSAERTGGSVSTLTIQRTQQEDSAVYLCAGRPGRYNEKLFFGSGTQLSVL.

This clonotype was counted only a few times. The chain has TRBV5-6 and TRBJ1-5; 9 bases fit TRBD1. Germline trimming cut 3 bases from V and 5 bases from J; bases unmatched to any gene: 9. This CDR3 region has 16 residues. CDR1 is SGHDT, CDR2 YYEEEE, per germline. CDR3 loop: CASSSSDRGEYQPQHF. CDR3 coding DNA: TGTGCCAGCAGCTCCTCGGACAGGGGCGAATATCAGCCCCAGCATTTT. Together with reference TRBV5-6 and TRBJ1-5, the CDR3 gives the full variable domain: DAGVTQSPTHLIKTRGQQVTLRCSPKSGHDTVSWYQQALGQGPQFIFQYYEEEERQRGNFPDRFSGHQFPNYSSELNVNALLLGDSALYLCASSSSDRGEYQPQHFGDGTRLSIL.

This clonotype has a count of ten or more. CDR3 nucleotides: TGTGCCAGCAGGTCCTCTACTGAAGCTTTCTTT. It codes for CASRSSTEAFF. The chain couples TRBV6-2 or TRBV6-3 to TRBJ1-1; D is uncertain. V was trimmed by 6 bases and J by 5 bases, leaving 7 bases between them. CDR1 MNHEY and CDR2 SVGEGT come from the germline V gene. CDR3 length equals 11 residues.

This clonotype was seen a handful of times. The V gene is TRBV4-1, the J gene TRBJ2-1, with TRBD2 identical over 11 bases. Germline CDR1 reads MGHRA; CDR2 reads YSYEKL. This CDR3 region has 16 residues. V shed 0 bases, J shed 6 bases, and the junction held 4 bases outside the gene matches. CDR3 in amino acids: CASSQELAGVLNEQFF. In DNA form, the CDR3 reads TGCGCCAGCAGCCAAGAACTAGCGGGAGTGCTCAATGAGCAGTTCTTC.